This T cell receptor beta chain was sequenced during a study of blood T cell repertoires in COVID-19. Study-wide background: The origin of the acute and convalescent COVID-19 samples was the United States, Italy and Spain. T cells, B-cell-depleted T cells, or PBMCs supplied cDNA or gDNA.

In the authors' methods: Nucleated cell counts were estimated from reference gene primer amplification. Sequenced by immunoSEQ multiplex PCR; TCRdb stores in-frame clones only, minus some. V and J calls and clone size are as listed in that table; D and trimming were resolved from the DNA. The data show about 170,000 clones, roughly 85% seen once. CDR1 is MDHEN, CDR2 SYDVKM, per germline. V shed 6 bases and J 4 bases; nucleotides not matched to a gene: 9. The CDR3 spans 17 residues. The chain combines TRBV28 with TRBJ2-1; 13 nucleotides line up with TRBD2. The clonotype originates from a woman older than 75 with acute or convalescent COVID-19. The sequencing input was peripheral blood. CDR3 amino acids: CASSTTSGGARYNEQFF. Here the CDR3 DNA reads TGTGCCAGCAGCACCACTAGCGGGGGGGCACGTTACAATGAGCAGTTCTTC.